Shown below are 24 T cell receptor beta chains from a single sample sequenced in a study of T cell responses to AZD1222 COVID-19 vaccine. Sequencing was performed with immunoSEQ multiplex PCR; in TCRdb, only in-frame clones are kept and a portion is missing. The sample lists approximately 200,000 clones, approximately 86% occurring once. The starting material was peripheral blood, obtained on day 0 of AZD1222 vaccination. The receptors here all came from an adult in good health.

In DNA, the CDR3 is TGTGCCAGCAGTTTAGGGGTTGGGGATTACAATGAGCAGTTCTTC. Translating it yields CASSLGVGDYNEQFF. The genes are TRBV27 and TRBJ2-1; D not resolved. The germline gives CDR1 MNHEY, CDR2 SMNVEV (reference sequence). V gave up 2 bases and J gave up 4 bases, with 12 bases separating them. The length of the CDR3 is 15 residues.

The V call is TRBV16, the J call TRBJ1-1, with D possibly matching TRBD1 (5 bases). Between the trimmed V and J ends, which lost 0 bases and 0 bases, there was a span of 11 bases. From germline, CDR1 is KGHSY and CDR2 FQNENV. There are 16 residues in the CDR3. CDR3 sequence reads: CASSQSAGLMNTEAFF. Written as DNA, the CDR3 is TGTGCCAGCAGCCAATCGGCAGGGCTGATGAACACTGAAGCTTTCTTT.

The chain recombines TRBV25-1 with TRBJ1-3, with D possibly called TRBD1 or TRBD2 (5 bases each). The DNA end favors TRBJ2-2, so the J call may be wrong. CDR3 length: 14 amino acids. Germline lookup yields CDR1 MGHDK and CDR2 SYGVNS. The CDR3 DNA sequence: TGTGCCAGCAGCCCCGGGGCGGACACCGGGGAGCTGTTTTTT. It yields the protein CASSPGADTGELFF.

The CDR3 sequence: CASSSPGQGAVNVLTF. The CDR3 DNA is TGCGCCAGCAGCTCGCCCGGACAAGGAGCGGTCAACGTCCTGACTTTC. V usage is TRBV4-1 and J usage is TRBJ2-6; perhaps D is TRBD1 or TRBD2 (5 bases each). The CDR3 is 16 amino acids. CDR1 is MGHRA, CDR2 YSYEKL, per germline. The V and J ends lost 5 bases and 9 bases respectively, with 20 bases between them.

The J gene is TRBJ2-2, the V gene TRBV27, with 7 bases matching TRBD1. Germline assignment: CDR1 MNHEY and CDR2 SMNVEV (reference sequence). The V and J ends lost 3 bases and 9 bases, in that order; junction bases with no gene match: 13. The length of the CDR3 is 16 residues. The CDR3 protein is CASSFRDSSFNRELFF. CDR3 DNA sequence: TGTGCCAGCAGTTTTCGGGACAGTAGTTTTAACCGGGAGCTGTTTTTT.

DNA of the CDR3: TGTGCCAGCAGCCCCGGCAGCTATAATTCACCCCTCCACTTT. Translating gives CASSPGSYNSPLHF. The genes are TRBV11-1 and TRBJ1-6; D gene unclear. Germline V gives CDR1 SGHAT, CDR2 FQDESV (reference sequence). This CDR3 contains 14 residues. Trimming pared 5 bases from V and 3 bases from J, leaving 8 bases between.

The rearrangement links TRBV5-5 to TRBJ2-5; D is undetermined. From germline, CDR1 is SGHKS and CDR2 YYEKEE (reference sequence). CDR3 length: 12 residues. V was trimmed by 3 bases and J by 7 bases, leaving 10 bases between them. CDR3 coding DNA: TGTGCCAGCAGCTCAGGTTTAGGGACCCAGTACTTC. Translating gives CASSSGLGTQYF.

The chain employs TRBV7-8 and TRBJ1-2; 7 bases are shared with TRBD1. The CDR3 extends over 14 amino acids. Germline CDR1 is SGHVS and CDR2 is FQNEAQ. Losses at the gene ends were 3 bases for V and 3 bases for J; bases not matched to a gene: 4. As DNA, the CDR3 is TGTGCCAGCAGCTTGGCGACAGGGTACTATGGCTACACCTTC. Amino acid sequence: CASSLATGYYGYTF.

This clone showed up just once. The chain carries TRBV19 and TRBJ1-4; weak D call: TRBD1 (5 bases). V was shortened by 3 bases and J by 4 bases, with 12 bases between the two germline ends. Germline CDR1 reads LNHDA; CDR2 reads SQIVND (reference sequence). The CDR3 consists of 15 residues. The CDR3 here is CASSIQGTSNEKLFF. The CDR3 bases are TGTGCCAGTAGTATCCAGGGAACGAGTAATGAAAAACTGTTTTTT.

The chain uses TRBV6-1 and TRBJ1-1, with D possibly being TRBD1 (5 bases). The CDR3 is made up of 14 amino acids. Germline V CDR1 and CDR2: MNHNS, SASEGT. V lost 2 bases, J lost 1 base, and 8 bases lay in between. The CDR3 nucleotides read TGTGCCAGCAGTGAACCCCAGGGGAACACTGAAGCTTTCTTT. Amino acids: CASSEPQGNTEAFF.

This clone was found once. This rearrangement joins TRBV13 to TRBJ1-1; D remains ambiguous. Trimming took 1 base from V and 3 from J, leaving 15 bases between them. The CDR3 is 16 residues long. CDR1 and CDR2 (germline): PRHDT, FYEKMQ (reference sequence). CDR3 coding DNA: TGTGCCAGCAGCTTAGTTCGATACGGGGTGGACACTGAAGCTTTCTTT. This translates into CASSLVRYGVDTEAFF.

The chain has TRBV6-5 and TRBJ1-2; weak D call: TRBD1 (6 bases). The CDR3 spans 15 residues. Germline loops: CDR1 MNHEY, CDR2 SVGAGI. V lost 6 bases, J lost 0 bases, and 14 bases lay in between. The CDR3 DNA sequence: TGTGCCAGCAGCTCCCCTGGACAGCCTAACTATGGCTACACCTTC. It encodes CASSSPGQPNYGYTF.

This rearrangement joins TRBV7-3 to TRBJ1-5; the match to TRBD1 covers 8 bases. Germline values: CDR1 SGHTA, CDR2 FQGTGA. The CDR3 loop spans 17 amino acids. The trim removed 2 bases at V and 2 bases at J, leaving 8 bases unmatched. DNA of the CDR3: TGTGCCAGCAGCTTAGGCAGGGGGCCGGTCTGCAATCAGCCCCAGCATTTT. It translates to CASSLGRGPVCNQPQHF.

The chain has TRBV6-5 and TRBJ1-2; 9 bases match TRBD1. The CDR3 loop spans 12 amino acids. Germline loops: CDR1 MNHEY, CDR2 SVGAGI. V was clipped by 9 bases and J by 9 bases; unmatched bases: 8. This CDR3 reads CARTGQGYCYTF. The CDR3 DNA reads TGTGCCAGAACGGGACAGGGATATTGCTACACCTTC.

The V call is TRBV13, the J call TRBJ2-1; 16 nucleotides agree with TRBD2. Trimming took 6 bases from V and 1 from J; bases not matched to a gene: 6. Germline V gives CDR1 PRHDT, CDR2 FYEKMQ (reference sequence). This CDR3 is built from 18 residues. The CDR3 nucleotides read TGTGCCAGCAGGGGACTAGCGGGGGGGCTTGGGTCCTACAATGAGCAGTTCTTC. Its translation: CASRGLAGGLGSYNEQFF.

The chain is built from TRBV2 and TRBJ1-2, with TRBD1 as a possible D gene (5 bases). Trimming removed 2 bases from V and 4 bases from J, with 5 bases in between. Germline V CDR1 and CDR2: SNHLY, FYNNEI. There are 12 residues in the CDR3. The CDR3 loop reads CASSERGYGYTF. The CDR3 coding sequence is TGTGCCAGCAGTGAAAGGGGCTATGGCTACACCTTC.

The chain uses TRBV5-4 and TRBJ2-3; the D is unclear. The V gene's germline CDR1 is SGHNT and CDR2 YYREEE (reference sequence). The CDR3 is 13 residues long. The V gene lost 2 bases and the J gene lost 0 bases, with 4 bases spanning the gap. This chain's CDR3 is CASSFPSTDTQYF. CDR3 nucleotides: TGTGCCAGCAGCTTTCCTAGCACAGATACGCAGTATTTT.

The chain employs TRBV5-4 and TRBJ2-5, with TRBD1 identical over 7 bases. V lost 5 bases, J lost 5 bases, and 6 bases stayed unmatched. CDR1 is SGHNT, CDR2 YYREEE, per germline (reference sequence). The CDR3 contains 13 residues. The CDR3 reads CASSPGQAETQYF. In nucleotides, the CDR3 is TGTGCCAGCAGTCCTGGACAGGCTGAGACCCAGTACTTC.

This chain links TRBV30 with TRBJ1-1; D call uncertain. Germline loops: CDR1 GTSNPN, CDR2 SVGIG (reference sequence). The CDR3 is 13 residues long. Deletions cut 0 bases from V and 5 bases from J, with 10 bases between. The CDR3 loop is CAWSVRLRTEAFF. CDR3 in DNA: TGTGCCTGGAGTGTACGGTTGAGAACTGAAGCTTTCTTT.

The CDR3 bases are TGCGCCAGCAGCAAAACTAGCGGGGGGGCCTCAATTTATGAGCAGTTCTTC. This sequence encodes CASSKTSGGASIYEQFF. The rearrangement uses TRBV4-1 and TRBJ2-1; 13 bases agree with TRBD2. This CDR3 is 17 amino acids long. V was pared by 5 bases and J by 8 bases, with 12 bases of the junction left unmatched. Germline lookup yields CDR1 MGHRA and CDR2 YSYEKL.

A single count supports this clone. The V gene is TRBV9, the J gene TRBJ1-2; 7 nucleotides line up with TRBD1. Trimming took 3 bases from V and 7 from J; bases not matched to a gene: 6. CDR1 SGDLS and CDR2 YYNGEE come from the germline V gene. CDR3 size: 13 residues. As DNA, the CDR3 is TGTGCCAGCAGCGCCTCGACAGGGTTTGGCTACACCTTC. Translating gives CASSASTGFGYTF.

This clone was detected once. This chain connects TRBV7-9 to TRBJ1-1; D not certain. The V gene lost 5 bases and the J gene lost 6 bases, with 16 bases spanning the gap. The CDR3 sequence is 14 residues long. Germline CDR1 is SEHNR and CDR2 is FQNEAQ (reference sequence). CDR3 residues: CASSPGAGGPEAFF. DNA for the CDR3: TGTGCCAGCAGCCCAGGAGCGGGCGGCCCTGAAGCTTTCTTT. The variable domain in full, with the rest retrieved from reference TRBV7-9 and TRBJ1-1, is DTGVSQNPRHKITKRGQNVTFRCDPISEHNRLYWYRQTLGQGPEFLTYFQNEAQLEKSRLLSDRFSAERPKGSFSTLEIQRTEQGDSAMYLCASSPGAGGPEAFFGQGTRLTVV.

The chain combines TRBV10-2 with TRBJ2-1; D possibly corresponds to TRBD2 (5 bases). This CDR3 region has 13 residues. Trimming cost V 8 bases and J 3 bases, with 11 bases left between them. CDR1 is WSHSY and CDR2 is SAAADI in the germline V gene. CDR3 nucleotides: TGCGCCAGCCGGGGTTACGTCTACAATGAGCAGTTCTTC. It codes for CASRGYVYNEQFF.

This clone was detected once. V is TRBV5-8 and J is TRBJ1-1; 7 nucleotides align to TRBD1. The germline gives CDR1 SGHTS, CDR2 YDEGEE. V shed 3 bases, J shed 10 bases, and the junction held 12 bases outside the gene matches. This CDR3 is built from 14 residues. CDR3 sequence: CASSWGEQGSRAFF. The CDR3, as DNA: TGTGCCAGCAGCTGGGGCGAACAGGGGTCAAGAGCTTTCTTT.